Listed below are T cell receptor beta chains from one sample, sequenced in a study of control samples from healthy donors and cancer patients. Data came from immunoSEQ multiplex PCR; TCRdb stores just in-frame clones and leaves some out. The data hold tens of thousands of clones, with approximately 89% observed a single time. The source material was blood. The receptors come from a man in his fifties or sixties in good health. Both conserved end residues are part of each CDR3. A D gene is named only where the DNA matches it firmly. Size values are once, few and many counts, or a class for expanded clones, and some rows have none.

D gene,V gene,J gene,clone size,CDR3 DNA,CDR3 protein
-,TRBV29-1,TRBJ1-2,-,TGCAGCGTACCACCGGGGGGGTCCAACTATGGCTACACCTTC,CSVPPGGSNYGYTF
-,TRBV10-2,TRBJ1-5,-,TGCGCCAGCAGTGAGGCCGAAGTTGGCAATCAGCCCCAGCATTTT,CASSEAEVGNQPQHF
-,TRBV7-9,TRBJ2-7,-,TGTGCCAGCAGACACCTGGGGGGTCGGGACGAGCAGTACTTC,CASRHLGGRDEQYF
-,TRBV2,TRBJ1-1,-,TGTGCCAGCAGCCTACAGGGACTGAACACTGAAGCTTTCTTT,CASSLQGLNTEAFF
-,TRBV6-5,TRBJ1-1,few,TGTGCCAGCAGGGTGGGGGGGCGGACTGAAGCTTTCTTT,CASRVGGRTEAFF
-,TRBV7-9,TRBJ1-4,-,TGTGCCAGCAGCTCAGGCGGTAGAATGCAGGAAAAACTGTTTTTT,CASSSGGRMQEKLFF
TRBD1,TRBV6-2/TRBV6-3,TRBJ2-4,once,TGTGCCAGCAGTTTGAGGCCGGGACAGGGGGCGAGGAACATTCAGTACTTC,CASSLRPGQGARNIQYF
-,TRBV9,TRBJ1-5,-,TGTGCCAGCAGCGTCGGCTCAAATAGCAATCAGCCCCAGCATTTT,CASSVGSNSNQPQHF
-,TRBV4-3,TRBJ1-6,-,TGCGCCAGCAGCCAACCAGGTATCGATTCACCCCTCCACTTT,CASSQPGIDSPLHF
-,TRBV5-1,TRBJ2-2,-,TGCGCCAGCAGCCTAGCAAACACCGGGGAGCTGTTTTTT,CASSLANTGELFF
-,TRBV19,TRBJ1-2,few,TGTGCCAGTACCAGCGGGATTTACTATGGCTACACCTTC,CASTSGIYYGYTF
TRBD1,TRBV6-2/TRBV6-3,TRBJ1-1,-,TGTGCCAGCAGTTACGACAGGGGACCCTCCGGGACTGAAGCTTTCTTT,CASSYDRGPSGTEAFF
TRBD1,TRBV3-1/TRBV3-2,TRBJ1-4,-,TGTGCCAGCAGCCGCCTATGGACAGGGGAGTTTGAAAAACTGTTTTTT,CASSRLWTGEFEKLFF
-,TRBV13,TRBJ2-3,-,TGTGCCAGCAGCTTAGGAGGGTCGAGGGATACGCAGTATTTT,CASSLGGSRDTQYF
-,TRBV11-1,TRBJ2-2,-,TGTGCCAGCAGCTTAGCTGGGTCGGGCGGGGAGCTGTTTTTT,CASSLAGSGGELFF
-,TRBV4-3,TRBJ2-3,-,TGCGCCAGCAGCCAAGATCCCTCGGGGTTCGTCAGAGATACGCAGTATTTT,CASSQDPSGFVRDTQYF
TRBD2,TRBV19,TRBJ2-1,-,TGTGCCAGTAGTCCCTTTCTAGCGGGGGGGCAGAATGAGCAGTTCTTC,CASSPFLAGGQNEQFF
TRBD1,TRBV29-1,TRBJ1-3,-,TGCAGCGTTGCCGGGCAGGGGGTAGGAAACACCATATATTTT,CSVAGQGVGNTIYF
-,TRBV10-3,TRBJ1-2,-,TGTGCCATCAGTGAGTCAGGGCTTGATGGCTACACCTTC,CAISESGLDGYTF
TRBD2,TRBV3-1/TRBV3-2,TRBJ2-1,-,TGTGCCAGCAGCCAAGATCGACTAGCCAAGGGAGAGCAGTTCTTC,CASSQDRLAKGEQFF
TRBD1,TRBV6-2/TRBV6-3,TRBJ1-6,-,TGTGCCAGCAGTTACAATACAGGGGATTCACCCCTCCACTTT,CASSYNTGDSPLHF
-,TRBV18,TRBJ1-2,-,TGTGCCAGCTCACCAGAGGTTAACTATGGCTACACCTTC,CASSPEVNYGYTF
TRBD2,TRBV3-1/TRBV3-2,TRBJ2-3,-,TGTGCCAGCAGCCCCGGACTAGCCTTAGATACGCAGTATTTT,CASSPGLALDTQYF
-,TRBV5-4,TRBJ1-4,once,TGTGCCAGCAGCCTGAGATCTTCTAATGAAAAACTGTTTTTT,CASSLRSSNEKLFF
TRBD1,TRBV6-5,TRBJ1-5,few,TGTGCCAGCAGTTACACAGGACAGGGCGGAGAGCCCCAGCATTTT,CASSYTGQGGEPQHF
-,TRBV7-8,TRBJ2-3,-,TGTGCCAGCTCCGAGGGCCTCCGCACAGATACGCAGTATTTT,CASSEGLRTDTQYF
-,TRBV15,TRBJ2-2,-,TGTGCCCCCCCTAGCCGGTCCCAGGAGAACACCGGGGAGCTGTTTTTT,CAPPSRSQENTGELFF
TRBD1,TRBV15,TRBJ1-5,-,TGTGCCACCAGCAGAGATAGGGGGCGAGGGGGCAATCAGCCCCAGCATTTT,CATSRDRGRGGNQPQHF
-,TRBV12-1,TRBJ1-1,-,TGTGCCAGCAGCTCCCAGCGCTGGGACACTGAAGCTTTCTTT,CASSSQRWDTEAFF
TRBD1,TRBV5-1,TRBJ1-1,-,TGCGCCAGCAGCCCGCGGGATACCCGGGACAGGGGCACTGAAGCTTTCTTT,CASSPRDTRDRGTEAFF
TRBD1,TRBV7-9,TRBJ1-1,-,TGTGCCAGCAGCCCCACAGGGGCTGAAGCTTTCTTT,CASSPTGAEAFF
-,TRBV6-6,TRBJ1-1,-,TGTGCCAGCAGTAGCACAGGGCGTGAAGCTTTCTTT,CASSSTGREAFF
-,TRBV18,TRBJ2-5,-,TGTGCCAGCTCACCTCCTGGGGTCGTAGAGACCCAGTACTTC,CASSPPGVVETQYF
-,TRBV19,TRBJ1-6,-,TGTGCCAGTAGTATGGGAGGCTCCTATAATTCACCCCTCCACTTT,CASSMGGSYNSPLHF
-,TRBV12-3/TRBV12-4,TRBJ2-3,few,TGTGCCAGCAGTTGGAAGGCAGATACGCAGTATTTT,CASSWKADTQYF
-,TRBV19,TRBJ2-7,-,TGTGCCAGTAGCGACTCCCCTCTCTACGAGCAGTACTTC,CASSDSPLYEQYF
-,TRBV6-5,TRBJ1-6,-,TGTGCCAGCAGAGGACTTGAGTCCCTCCACTTT,CASRGLESLHF